This TCR beta chain was identified during a study of T cells in Graves' hyperthyroidism and ophthalmopathy. Whole-study findings and limits: Most clonotypes that expanded in the thyroid above 0.001 also showed up in blood.

Hyperthyroidism patients were newly diagnosed, had disease duration under 2 months, and were aged 18 to 65 years. Uncontrolled infection, other autoimmune disease, pregnancy or lactation led to exclusion. PBMCs stemmed from about 9.5 ml fresh peripheral blood. Amplification of TCR beta CDR3 regions was performed using RNA transcripts as template. First-round RT-PCR with HTBI primers amplified the TCR CDR3 region. A single record per CDR3 protein comes from TCRdb applying MiXCR to the multiplex PCR reads. The data hold about 400,000 distinct CDR3 sequences, with more than 12% observed a single time. This CDR3 is 15 amino acids long. CDR1 and CDR2 (germline): SGHAT, FQNNGV. V dropped 4 bases and J dropped 7 bases, with 20 bases sitting between them. Notes on this clonotype: Its antigen is as yet unknown. With a much larger clone just one base away, this may be a read error.

The V and J genes are TRBV11-2 and TRBJ2-7; D is perhaps TRBD1 (6 bases). Sequencing was carried out using blood. The origin of this receptor is a woman younger than 45 with Graves' hyperthyroidism. Written as DNA, the CDR3 is TGTGCCAGCAGCTCTCGTCGACAGGCCTCGGATGAGCAGTACTTC. Translating it yields CASSSRRQASDEQYF.